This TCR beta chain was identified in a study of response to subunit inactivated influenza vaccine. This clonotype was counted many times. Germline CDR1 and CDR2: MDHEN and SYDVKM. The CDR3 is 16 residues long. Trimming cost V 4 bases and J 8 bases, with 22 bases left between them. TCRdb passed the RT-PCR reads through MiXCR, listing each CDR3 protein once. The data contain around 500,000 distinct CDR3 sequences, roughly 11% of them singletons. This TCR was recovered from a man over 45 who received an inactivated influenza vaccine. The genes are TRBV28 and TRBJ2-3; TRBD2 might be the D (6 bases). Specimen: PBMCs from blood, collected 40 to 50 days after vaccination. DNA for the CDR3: TGTGCCAGCAGTTCCCCGGAGGGCCGGATCCCCATTACGCAGTATTTT. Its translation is CASSSPEGRIPITQYF. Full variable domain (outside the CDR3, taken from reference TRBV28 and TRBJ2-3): DVKVTQSSRYLVKRTGEKVFLECVQDMDHENMFWYRQDPGLGLRLIYFSYDVKMKEKGDIPEGYSVSREKKERFSLILESASTNQTSMYLCASSSPEGRIPITQYFGPGTRLTVL.